Sequencing of this TCR beta chain was carried out in a study of identical twins. TCRdb redid the calling of the 5' RACE reads with MiXCR, one entry per CDR3 protein. The sample yields fewer than 500,000 distinct CDR3 sequences, 14% seen once. The germline gives CDR1 SNHLY, CDR2 FYNNEI. Losses at the gene ends were 4 bases for V and 7 bases for J; bases not matched to a gene: 5. The CDR3 extends over 14 amino acids. This same sample was also taken into another study, of yellow fever vaccine responses in identical twins.

The sequence came from a young woman in good health. Sequencing was performed on CD4+ T cells sorted from blood. V usage is TRBV2 and J usage is TRBJ2-1; TRBD2 matches 9 bases. CDR3 nucleotide sequence: TGTGCCAGCAGTGCTAGCGGGGTAAGGAATGAGCAGTTCTTC. Amino acids: CASSASGVRNEQFF. The entire variable domain, with the rest obtained from reference TRBV2 and TRBJ2-1, is as follows: EPEVTQTPSHQVTQMGQEVILRCVPISNHLYFYWYRQILGQKVEFLVSFYNNEISEKSEIFDDQFSVERPDGSNFTLKIRSTKLEDSAMYFCASSASGVRNEQFFGPGTRLTVL.